Following are 25 T cell receptor beta chains from one sample sequenced in a study of blood T cell repertoires in COVID-19. This table comes from immunoSEQ multiplex PCR, and its TCRdb copy is limited to in-frame clones, with some not included. The sample holds around 70,000 clones, around 86% seen once. Sequenced sample: peripheral blood. Every receptor here comes from a woman older than 75 with active or convalescent COVID-19.

This rearrangement joins TRBV2 to TRBJ1-2; no clear D. Per germline, CDR1 SNHLY and CDR2 FYNNEI. The CDR3 covers 14 residues. The V end was cut by 8 bases, the J end by 6 bases, with 19 bases between. As DNA, the CDR3 is TGTGCCAGCCTGACCGTAACAGTCACTGATGGCTACACCTTC. Protein sequence: CASLTVTVTDGYTF.

This sequence joins TRBV9 and TRBJ2-7, with D tentatively TRBD2 (7 bases). Per germline, CDR1 SGDLS and CDR2 YYNGEE. The CDR3 loop spans 14 amino acids. V lost 5 bases and J 6 bases, leaving 18 bases between the germline ends. The CDR3 sequence: CASSEGGAFGEQYF. The CDR3 DNA sequence: TGTGCCAGCAGTGAGGGGGGGGCCTTTGGCGAGCAGTACTTC.

The V and J genes are TRBV10-3 and TRBJ2-1, with a tentative D call TRBD1 (7 bases). This CDR3 has 14 residues. Trimming cost V 8 bases and J 5 bases, with 16 bases left between them. Germline V gives CDR1 ENHRY, CDR2 SYGVKD. CDR3 sequence: CAISGGLEDNEQFF. DNA of the CDR3: TGTGCCATCTCAGGGGGGCTTGAGGACAATGAGCAGTTCTTC.

This clone was found a few times. The chain couples TRBV5-1 to TRBJ2-2; D is undetermined. The CDR3 consists of 12 residues. Trimming took 1 base from V and 7 from J, leaving 5 bases between them. Germline CDR1 SGHRS, CDR2 YFSETQ. The CDR3 spells CASSLTIGELFF. CDR3 DNA: TGCGCCAGCAGCTTGACTATCGGGGAGCTGTTTTTT. The variable domain in full, completed from reference TRBV5-1 and TRBJ2-2, reads KAGVTQTPRYLIKTRGQQVTLSCSPISGHRSVSWYQQTPGQGLQFLFEYFSETQRNKGNFPGRFSGRQFSNSRSEMNVSTLELGDSALYLCASSLTIGELFFGEGSRLTVL.

The rearrangement links TRBV9 to TRBJ1-1; 7 bases are a match to TRBD1. After removal of 7 bases from V and 0 bases from J, the junction contained 9 bases not matched to a gene. CDR1 and CDR2 from the germline V gene are SGDLS and YYNGEE. The CDR3 consists of 15 residues. The CDR3 nucleotides are TGTGCCAGCGGCAGGGGGAGTATCGTGAACACTGAAGCTTTCTTT. It encodes CASGRGSIVNTEAFF.

The chain joins TRBV4-3 to TRBJ1-3, with 8 bases that match TRBD1. Unmatched junction bases numbered 8, after V lost 2 bases and J lost 8 bases. Per the germline V gene, CDR1 is LGHNA and CDR2 is YSLEER. The CDR3 consists of 15 residues. This CDR3 is CASSQLTGVGDTIYF. CDR3 in DNA: TGCGCCAGCAGCCAACTGACAGGGGTTGGGGACACCATATATTTT.

The chain recombines TRBV2 with TRBJ1-1, with unresolved D. V was shortened by 8 bases and J by 5 bases, with 15 bases between the two germline ends. Germline V gene lookup returns CDR1 SNHLY and CDR2 FYNNEI. This CDR3 region has 13 residues. The CDR3 bases are TGTGCCAGCGGGGTGCGGGGAGGGACTGAAGCTTTCTTT. Translation gives CASGVRGGTEAFF.

The V gene is TRBV7-9, the J gene TRBJ1-1; D is perhaps TRBD1 (6 bases). This CDR3 is built from 13 residues. Looked up from germline, CDR1 is SEHNR and CDR2 is FQNEAQ (reference sequence). V lost 3 bases to trimming and J lost 6 bases, with 11 bases between them. Here the CDR3 DNA reads TGTGCCAGCAGCTTCGACAGGCTCGCTGAAGCTTTCTTT. This encodes CASSFDRLAEAFF.

V gene TRBV6-2 or TRBV6-3 combines with J gene TRBJ2-5, with 7 bases lining up with TRBD1. The germline gives CDR1 MNHEY, CDR2 SVGEGT. Trimming removed 2 bases from V and 2 bases from J; junction bases left unmatched: 5. The CDR3 extends over 15 amino acids. CDR3 coding DNA: TGTGCCAGCAGTTACCAGACAGGGCCACAAGAGACCCAGTACTTC. This translates into CASSYQTGPQETQYF.

The chain carries TRBV4-1 and TRBJ2-5; TRBD2 matches at 12 bases. V shed 3 bases and J 5 bases; nucleotides not matched to a gene: 7. CDR1 and CDR2 (germline): MGHRA, YSYEKL. The CDR3 extends over 16 amino acids. The CDR3 bases are TGCGCCAGCAGCCAGCGACTAGCGGGGGTGCCCGAGACCCAGTACTTC. It translates to CASSQRLAGVPETQYF.

This clone was recorded once. V gene TRBV6-5 combines with J gene TRBJ1-1; D possibly corresponds to TRBD1 (6 bases). This CDR3 comprises 11 residues. Per germline, CDR1 MNHEY and CDR2 SVGAGI. V gave up 6 bases and J gave up 6 bases, with 8 bases separating them. The CDR3 DNA reads as TGTGCCAGCAGCCAGGGGTCTGAAGCTTTCTTT. Translation: CASSQGSEAFF.

This chain joins TRBV29-1 and TRBJ2-5, with D unclear. This CDR3 comprises 14 residues. The germline V and J ends were trimmed by 2 bases and 5 bases, with 15 bases remaining between them. The V gene's germline CDR1 is SQVTM and CDR2 ANQGSEA. In nucleotides, the CDR3 is TGCAGCGTTGAATGGGCCGCCGGTGTGGAGACCCAGTACTTC. Its protein product is CSVEWAAGVETQYF.

V is TRBV10-1 and J is TRBJ2-1; TRBD2 is a possible D gene (6 bases). V was clipped by 2 bases and J by 6 bases, with 17 bases between them. Germline assignment: CDR1 WNHNN and CDR2 SYGVQD (reference sequence). CDR3 length: 16 residues. CDR3 protein: CASSERDGGFGNEQFF. CDR3 nucleotide sequence: TGCGCCAGCAGTGAGAGGGATGGGGGGTTTGGCAATGAGCAGTTCTTC.

V usage is TRBV2 and J usage is TRBJ1-4, with no clear D. V was shortened by 6 bases and J by 8 bases, with 16 bases between the two germline ends. The CDR3 has 14 amino acids. Germline V gives CDR1 SNHLY, CDR2 FYNNEI. For the CDR3, the DNA is TGTGCCAGCAGCGCACTGAAAGTGCTGGAAAAACTGTTTTTT. It yields the protein CASSALKVLEKLFF.

This CDR3 is CASTGGYGYTF. CDR3 coding DNA: TGTGCCAGCACCGGGGGGTATGGCTACACCTTC. The V and J genes are TRBV28 and TRBJ1-2, with D possibly TRBD1 on 5 matching bases. CDR1 is MDHEN, CDR2 SYDVKM, per germline. V shed 7 bases and J shed 5 bases, with 8 bases lying between them. There are 11 residues in the CDR3.

The chain joins TRBV4-2 to TRBJ1-4, with 8 bases aligning to TRBD1. The CDR3 is made up of 14 amino acids. V shed 6 bases, J shed 5 bases, and the junction held 5 bases outside the gene matches. Per germline, CDR1 LGHNA and CDR2 YNFKEQ. The CDR3 loop reads CASSPGTGNEKLFF. CDR3 bases: TGTGCCAGCAGTCCCGGGACAGGAAATGAAAAACTGTTTTTT.

This chain connects TRBV9 to TRBJ2-4, with 9 bases identical to TRBD2. Germline CDR1 is SGDLS and CDR2 is YYNGEE. V dropped 0 bases and J dropped 8; count of bases not matched to a gene: 6. There are 15 residues in the CDR3. DNA for the CDR3: TGTGCCAGCAGCGTAGAGCTAGCGGGGAGGGACATTCAGTACTTC. Translating it yields CASSVELAGRDIQYF.

V usage is TRBV18 and J usage is TRBJ1-1; D is ambiguous. Trimming stripped 1 base from V and 4 bases from J, with 19 bases between. The length of the CDR3 is 17 residues. From germline, CDR1 is KGHSH and CDR2 LQKENI. Here the CDR3 reads CASSPLAGEGGVTEAFF. The CDR3 DNA reads as TGTGCCAGCTCACCACTCGCCGGAGAAGGAGGAGTCACTGAAGCTTTCTTT.

This clone was seen a single time. The chain combines TRBV5-6 with TRBJ1-2; 7 nucleotides match TRBD1. V lost 3 bases and J lost 6; bases outside the gene matches: 8. The germline V gene encodes CDR1 SGHDT and CDR2 YYEEEE. This CDR3 contains 14 residues. The DNA for the CDR3 is TGTGCCAGCAGCTCAGGAACAGGGGTCAATGGCTACACCTTC. It translates to CASSSGTGVNGYTF.

The J gene is TRBJ1-2, the V gene TRBV6-5; 7 nucleotides match TRBD1. Looked up from germline, CDR1 is MNHEY and CDR2 is SVGAGI. The V and J ends lost 2 bases and 6 bases, in that order; junction bases with no gene match: 6. This CDR3 region has 14 residues. CDR3 bases: TGTGCCAGCAGTTACCCAGCACAGGGGAATGGCTACACCTTC. This translates into CASSYPAQGNGYTF.

Points on this clone: At one boundary the junction diverges from the germline segment, which might be a read error. The chain carries TRBV23-1 and TRBJ1-1; 7 positions match TRBD1. TRBV23-1 is annotated as an ORF whose role is uncertain. The CDR3 has 13 amino acids. The CDR3 loop is CASTIQGNAEAFF. The CDR3 DNA is TGCGCCAGCACTATACAGGGGAACGCTGAAGCTTTCTTT.

In nucleotides, the CDR3 is TGTGCCAGCAGCTCAGGACAGGGCACTGAAGCTTTCTTT. Encoded protein: CASSSGQGTEAFF. The J gene is TRBJ1-1, the V gene TRBV7-8; 8 positions match TRBD1. The V and J ends lost 4 bases and 4 bases, in that order; junction bases with no gene match: 2. The CDR3 sequence is 13 residues long. CDR1 and CDR2 (germline): SGHVS, FQNEAQ.

This clone showed up just a few times. The chain recombines TRBV9 with TRBJ1-2; D gene ambiguous. The germline gives CDR1 SGDLS, CDR2 YYNGEE. V was pared by 0 bases and J by 8 bases, with 8 bases between. CDR3 length: 12 amino acids. The CDR3 DNA sequence: TGTGCCAGCAGCGTAGCAGGTGGGGGCTACACCTTC. It yields the protein CASSVAGGGYTF.

This clone was seen only once. V usage is TRBV19 and J usage is TRBJ2-2; tentatively, D is TRBD2 (6 bases). The CDR3 is 14 amino acids. The germline V gene encodes CDR1 LNHDA and CDR2 SQIVND (reference sequence). V was shortened by 9 bases and J by 4 bases, with 15 bases between the two germline ends. CDR3 in amino acids: CASRSGPGTGELFF. The DNA of the CDR3 is TGTGCCAGCCGCAGCGGGCCCGGCACCGGGGAGCTGTTTTTT. Looking up the rest from reference TRBV19 and TRBJ2-2 gives the full variable domain: DGGITQSPKYLFRKEGQNVTLSCEQNLNHDAMYWYRQDPGQGLRLIYYSQIVNDFQKGDIAEGYSVSREKKESFPLTVTSAQKNPTAFYLCASRSGPGTGELFFGEGSRLTVL.

The CDR3 sequence is CASSPGLALGSYEQYF. As DNA, the CDR3 is TGTGCCAGTAGTCCAGGACTAGCTCTGGGGTCCTACGAGCAGTACTTC. The chain is built from TRBV19 and TRBJ2-7, with 8 bases fitting TRBD2. Germline V CDR1 and CDR2: LNHDA, SQIVND (reference sequence). The CDR3 contains 16 residues. J gave up 1 base and V 5 bases, and 10 bases lay outside the gene matches.